These T cell receptor beta chains were read from a single sample in a study of cytotoxic CD8 clonotypes in ibrutinib-treated CLL. Data came from immunoSEQ multiplex PCR; TCRdb stores just in-frame clones and leaves some out. This sample yields 150,000 or so clones, of which 80% to 90% are seen a single time; under 2.5% belongs to the top ten. The source material was PBMCs, sampled after 24 months of ibrutinib treatment. These receptors were collected from a human donor with chronic lymphocytic leukemia. Both conserved end residues are part of each CDR3. The order of the fields is V gene, clone size, J gene, CDR3 protein. Clone size appears in some rows only: once, few, many, or a class for an expanded clone.

TRBV10-3	NA	TRBJ2-3	CAISATSGASDTQYF
TRBV18	NA	TRBJ2-7	CASSAGQSSYEQYF
TRBV11-3	NA	TRBJ2-3	CASSLAKDLCWTDTQYF
TRBV5-4	NA	TRBJ2-5	CASSLNGGTSGKTQYF
TRBV7-9	NA	TRBJ1-5	CASSRGTGIHQPQHF
TRBV4-1	NA	TRBJ1-5	CASSPRGGTVKPQHF
TRBV5-5	NA	TRBJ2-7	CASSLTGQDQYEQYF
TRBV4-2	NA	TRBJ2-1	CASSQDLAGTNNEQFF
TRBV28	NA	TRBJ2-7	CAGIIIYEQYF
TRBV19	NA	TRBJ2-3	CASSSGGGYFTDTQYF
TRBV7-2	NA	TRBJ1-2	CASSLAGAGERYGYTF
TRBV10-3	NA	TRBJ2-7	CAISDRDRVGTQSRAEQYF
TRBV7-6	few	TRBJ1-1	CASSLASRTEAFF
TRBV7-9	once	TRBJ2-3	CASSLRAARGRDTQYF
TRBV5-1	NA	TRBJ2-7	CASSFDAGSYEQYF
TRBV6-4	few	TRBJ1-2	CASAQDRGVYGYTF
TRBV5-6	NA	TRBJ2-1	CASSLTGLEYEQFF
TRBV28	NA	TRBJ2-3	CASSPARVDTQYF
TRBV9	NA	TRBJ1-5	CASSPGTGDDQPQHF
TRBV5-6	NA	TRBJ2-7	CASSRYPYEQYF